The sequence of this T cell receptor (beta chain) was determined in a study of T cell clusters in autoimmune cytopenias. Study information: The median distinct TRB clonotype count was approximately 2,500 per sample, from a median approximately 52,000 reads.

About 37,500 genome equivalents of blood DNA were amplified for TRB. One tube held mixed TRB-A and TRB-B primer pools for touch-down PCR. From the multiplex PCR reads, TCRdb lists one entry per CDR3 protein and no DNA. This repertoire includes 10,000 to 11,000 distinct CDR3 sequences. These data are also associated with another study on T cell repertoires in aging, cancer and after chemotherapy. From that study: The repertoire data cannot show anything about immunological memory following chemotherapy.

Source material: peripheral blood. The TCR was taken from a human donor in good health.

CDR3 region: CSVILGGAPRETQYF. The chain combines TRBV29-1 with TRBJ2-5; lacking DNA, the TRBD2 call made by TCRdb goes unchecked. CDR1 SQVTM and CDR2 ANQGSEA come from the germline V gene. This CDR3 has 15 amino acids.